The rows below give T cell receptor beta chains drawn from one sample of a study of T cell repertoires in cytomegalovirus infection. One entry per CDR3 protein results from TCRdb running MiXCR on the reads. This sample has roughly 630,000 distinct CDR3 sequences, with 24% found just once. The specimen was CD8+ T cells from PBMCs. The receptor set was obtained from a human donor in good health (CMV status not recorded). Some clones in this sample may be carry-over from other donors' samples. Each CDR3 is given with its conserved first and last residue. A D gene is named only where the DNA matches it firmly. Size is omitted from some rows. Given values are once, few, many or a class for expanded clones.

size: once
V: TRBV27
D: TRBD2
J: TRBJ2-3
CDR3: CASSLNSHLGLAGGPRGTDTQYF
DNA: TGTGCCAGCAGTTTAAACAGCCACTTAGGACTAGCGGGGGGGCCGAGAGGCACAGATACGCAGTATTTT

size: -
V: TRBV29-1
D: -
J: TRBJ1-1
CDR3: CSETKGGEGTEAFF
DNA: TGCAGCGAAACAAAGGGGGGAGAGGGCACTGAAGCTTTCTTT

size: few
V: TRBV2
D: TRBD1
J: TRBJ1-1
CDR3: CASSWTGTGTEAFF
DNA: TGTGCCAGCAGTTGGACAGGGACGGGCACTGAAGCTTTCTTT

size: -
V: TRBV9
D: TRBD1
J: TRBJ1-2
CDR3: CASSVATWGGGNGYTF
DNA: TGTGCCAGCAGCGTAGCTACTTGGGGAGGGGGCAATGGCTACACCTTC

size: -
V: TRBV6-5
D: -
J: TRBJ2-1
CDR3: CASSYTSNNEQFF
DNA: TGTGCCAGCAGTTACACCTCAAACAATGAGCAGTTCTTC

size: -
V: TRBV6-2/TRBV6-3
D: TRBD1
J: TRBJ2-1
CDR3: CASRRPGQASYNEQFF
DNA: TGTGCCAGCAGACGACCGGGACAGGCCTCCTACAATGAGCAGTTCTTC

size: few
V: TRBV20-1
D: TRBD2
J: TRBJ2-1
CDR3: CSAGGSSGGTGPYNEQFF
DNA: TGCAGTGCAGGGGGGTCTAGCGGGGGGACCGGACCCTACAATGAGCAGTTCTTC

size: once
V: TRBV12-3/TRBV12-4
D: -
J: TRBJ2-5
CDR3: CASSFTIGVEETQYF
DNA: TGTGCCAGCAGTTTCACGATCGGGGTTGAGGAGACCCAGTACTTC

size: -
V: TRBV10-3
D: TRBD1
J: TRBJ2-1
CDR3: CAISTDRVHNEQFF
DNA: TGTGCCATCAGCACGGACAGGGTGCACAATGAGCAGTTCTTC

size: many
V: TRBV14
D: -
J: TRBJ1-1
CDR3: CASSQAGRYTEAFF
DNA: TGTGCCAGCAGCCAAGCAGGGCGTTACACTGAAGCTTTCTTT

size: -
V: TRBV7-6
D: TRBD2
J: TRBJ2-3
CDR3: CASSLAESSGGTDTQYF
DNA: TGTGCCAGCAGCTTAGCGGAGTCTAGCGGGGGCACAGATACGCAGTATTTT

size: few
V: TRBV19
D: -
J: TRBJ2-1
CDR3: CASSMGGTNEQFF
DNA: TGTGCCAGTAGTATGGGGGGAACCAATGAGCAGTTCTTC

size: -
V: TRBV25-1
D: TRBD1
J: TRBJ2-4
CDR3: CASSVGTGWKNIQYF
DNA: TGTGCCAGCAGTGTCGGGACAGGGTGGAAAAACATTCAGTACTTC

size: -
V: TRBV7-6
D: -
J: TRBJ1-1
CDR3: CASSRLAAAEAFF
DNA: TGTGCCAGCAGCCGTTTGGCGGCAGCTGAAGCTTTCTTT